Following are 17 T cell receptor beta chains from one sample sequenced in a study of vaccination and CD4 T cells after COVID-19. The treatment here: roughly 10-day PBMC culture with coronavirus spike peptide pools or control peptides (ViraFEST assay). According to the study, CD4+ T cells from the unexposed donor were gathered ahead of the COVID-19 pandemic (2011-2018). Their cognate antigens are unknown. Researchers used the Oncomine TCR Beta short-read assay to sequence DNA from cultured CD4+ T cells. Scientists extracted genomic DNA from CD4+ T cells grown in culture. A single record per CDR3 protein comes from TCRdb applying MiXCR to the PCR reads. The sample consists of about 11,000 distinct CDR3 sequences, under 35% of them appearing once. The sequenced sample was CD4+ T cells from blood, cultured in vitro. These receptors were collected from a human donor in good health.

This clonotype has just a few counts. This chain uses TRBV6-5 with TRBJ1-1; no firm D call. The CDR3 contains 15 residues. V was clipped by 2 bases and J by 0 bases, with 10 bases between them. Germline V gene data show CDR1 as MNHEY and CDR2 as SVGAGI. The chain's CDR3 is CASSYVKGMNTEAFF. The CDR3 DNA reads as TGTGCCAGCAGTTACGTTAAGGGCATGAACACTGAAGCTTTCTTT.

This clonotype came up a few times. V gene TRBV7-8 combines with J gene TRBJ2-5, with a weak D call TRBD2 (6 bases). CDR1 is SGHVS, CDR2 FQNEAQ, per germline. Between the trimmed V and J ends, which lost 3 bases and 5 bases, there was a span of 22 bases. CDR3 length equals 17 residues. CDR3 protein: CASSLGWGGGGDETQYF. DNA of the CDR3: TGTGCCAGCAGCTTGGGTTGGGGTGGGGGAGGTGATGAGACCCAGTACTTC.

The V gene is TRBV5-4, the J gene TRBJ2-7; D perhaps matches TRBD1 (6 bases). The length of the CDR3 is 15 residues. Germline loops: CDR1 SGHNT, CDR2 YYREEE (reference sequence). V lost 1 base and J 6 bases, leaving 17 bases between the germline ends. The CDR3 region has the DNA TGTGCCAGCAGCTTGCATGGGGGCCCCTCGGCCGAGCAGTACTTC. Its translation is CASSLHGGPSAEQYF.

This clonotype was detected a few times. The chain has TRBV6-1 and TRBJ2-3; 9 bases line up with TRBD1. Germline assignment: CDR1 MNHNS and CDR2 SASEGT. J was trimmed by 3 bases and V by 2 bases; bases with no gene match: 3. This CDR3 spans 15 amino acids. CDR3 sequence (DNA): TGTGCCAGCAGTGAACACAGGGGGCTTACAGATACGCAGTATTTT. Encoded protein: CASSEHRGLTDTQYF.

The CDR3 nucleotides are TGTGCCAGTAGTAAGGTCAGGGGTGCCAATCAGCCCCAGCATTTT. It encodes CASSKVRGANQPQHF. The chain has TRBV19 and TRBJ1-5, with D possibly TRBD1 on 6 matching bases. This CDR3 is built from 15 residues. V shed 4 bases and J shed 3 bases, with 13 bases lying between them. CDR1 LNHDA and CDR2 SQIVND come from the germline V gene (reference sequence).

The chain carries TRBV6-2 or TRBV6-3 and TRBJ2-4, with D possibly matching TRBD2 (5 bases). The CDR3 sequence is 15 residues long. Germline V gene lookup returns CDR1 MNHEY and CDR2 SVGEGT. Trimming shortened V by 7 bases and J by 0 bases, and 13 bases separated the two germline ends. The CDR3 DNA follows: TGTGCCAGCAAGAACGTTGAGGGAGCCAAAAACATTCAGTACTTC. Translation gives CASKNVEGAKNIQYF.

The V gene is TRBV24-1, the J gene TRBJ2-1, with a tentative D call TRBD2 (5 bases). This CDR3 is 16 amino acids long. In germline, CDR1 is KGHDR, CDR2 SFDVKD. V lost 4 bases and J 4 bases, leaving 16 bases between the germline ends. The CDR3 sequence is CATSDADSVTYNEQFF. CDR3 nucleotides: TGTGCCACCAGTGACGCGGACTCGGTTACTTACAATGAGCAGTTCTTC.

This clonotype was seen a handful of times. The chain carries TRBV7-8 and TRBJ2-1; 8 bases line up with TRBD1. The CDR3 extends over 13 amino acids. Germline CDR1 SGHVS, CDR2 FQNEAQ. The V segment lost 5 bases and the J segment 6 bases; nucleotides outside the gene matches: 3. CDR3 DNA: TGTGCCAGCAGCCGCACAGGGGGCAATGAGCAGTTCTTC. Its protein product is CASSRTGGNEQFF. The whole variable domain, remainder taken from reference TRBV7-8 and TRBJ2-1, is GAGVSQSPRYKVAKRGQDVALRCDPISGHVSLFWYQQALGQGPEFLTYFQNEAQLDKSGLPSDRFFAERPEGSVSTLKIQRTQQEDSAVYLCASSRTGGNEQFFGPGTRLTVL.

The chain couples TRBV20-1 to TRBJ2-1; no clear D. Germline lookup yields CDR1 DFQATT and CDR2 SNEGSKA (reference sequence). There are 14 residues in the CDR3. The V gene lost 1 base and the J gene lost 0 bases, with 7 bases spanning the gap. The CDR3 spells CSARGGISYNEQFF. The CDR3 nucleotides read TGCAGTGCTAGAGGCGGAATCTCCTACAATGAGCAGTTCTTC.

The chain is built from TRBV7-6 and TRBJ2-1; 13 bases are shared with TRBD2. This CDR3 has 13 residues. Germline V CDR1 and CDR2: SGHVS, FNYEAQ. The J segment lost 13 bases and the V segment lost 4 bases, leaving 4 bases of the junction unmatched. Here the CDR3 DNA reads TGTGCCAGCAGCTCGGGACTAGCGGGAACACAGTTCTTC. As protein: CASSSGLAGTQFF.

The CDR3 DNA follows: TGTGCCAGCAGTGAACAAGAGCACACGCAGTATTTT. This encodes CASSEQEHTQYF. This chain joins TRBV2 and TRBJ2-3; D ambiguous. The CDR3 loop spans 12 amino acids. CDR1 SNHLY and CDR2 FYNNEI come from the germline V gene. Trimming removed 2 bases at V and 9 bases at J, with 9 bases between.

The rearrangement uses TRBV2 and TRBJ2-5, with 10 bases aligning to TRBD2. The germline CDR1 and CDR2 sequences are SNHLY and FYNNEI. The V gene end was trimmed by 5 bases and the J gene end by 5 bases; junction bases not matched to a gene: 14. The CDR3 contains 17 residues. CDR3 region: CASSQSRASGSKETQYF. CDR3 nucleotides: TGTGCCAGCAGTCAAAGCCGGGCTAGCGGGAGTAAGGAGACCCAGTACTTC.

The chain employs TRBV7-9 and TRBJ2-7; 11 nucleotides agree with TRBD1. This CDR3 contains 14 residues. The trim removed 5 bases at V and 3 bases at J, leaving 3 bases unmatched. Germline values: CDR1 SEHNR, CDR2 FQNEAQ (reference sequence). CDR3 bases: TGTGCCAGCAGCCCGGACAGGGGGCTCTACGAGCAGTACTTC. This translates into CASSPDRGLYEQYF.

This chain uses TRBV28 with TRBJ1-6, with D uncertain. The V and J ends lost 8 bases and 0 bases respectively, with 5 bases between them. There are 13 residues in the CDR3. Germline CDR1 and CDR2: MDHEN and SYDVKM. Here the CDR3 reads CASGSSYNSPLHF. The CDR3 DNA is TGTGCCAGCGGGAGCTCCTATAATTCACCCCTCCACTTT. Based on the CDR3 plus reference TRBV28 and TRBJ1-6, the full variable domain is DVKVTQSSRYLVKRTGEKVFLECVQDMDHENMFWYRQDPGLGLRLIYFSYDVKMKEKGDIPEGYSVSREKKERFSLILESASTNQTSMYLCASGSSYNSPLHFGNGTRLTVT.

This clonotype was recorded a few times. The chain uses TRBV7-9 and TRBJ2-7, with D possibly matching TRBD2 (5 bases). The germline gives CDR1 SEHNR, CDR2 FQNEAQ (reference sequence). Trimming removed 2 bases from V and 2 bases from J, with 10 bases in between. CDR3 size: 14 residues. CDR3 DNA sequence: TGTGCCAGCAGCTTATACGGGAACCCCTACGAGCAGTACTTC. This encodes CASSLYGNPYEQYF.

The chain recombines TRBV10-3 with TRBJ2-3; no firm D call. Trimming cost V 11 bases and J 4 bases, with 19 bases left between them. CDR3 size: 14 residues. Germline assignment: CDR1 ENHRY and CDR2 SYGVKD. CDR3: CAANSPKDADTQYF. The CDR3 DNA sequence: TGTGCCGCCAACTCCCCAAAGGATGCAGATACGCAGTATTTT.

This clonotype counts as medium-sized (0.01 to 0.1%). The chain has TRBV7-2 and TRBJ1-1; perhaps TRBD1 as D (6 bases). CDR1 and CDR2 from the germline V gene are SGHTA and FQGNSA. V was shortened by 7 bases and J by 6 bases, with 21 bases between the two germline ends. CDR3 length: 15 amino acids. CDR3 protein: CASKRRGGEEPEAFF. As DNA, the CDR3 is TGTGCCAGCAAACGTAGAGGGGGGGAGGAACCTGAAGCTTTCTTT.